One sample yielded the 26 T cell receptor beta chains listed below, sequenced in a study of cytomegalovirus exposure and HLA in healthy donors. It was with 60 Vbeta and 13 Jbeta primers that the PCR ran. TCRdb's table, derived via immunoSEQ multiplex PCR, lists solely in-frame clones and lacks some. The repertoire consists of 120,000 to 150,000 clones, with 79% occurring once and the leading ten covering 6.5% to 8%. Source material: PBMCs. Every receptor here comes from a woman between 40 and 55 years old in good health and CMV-seropositive.

This clone was counted only a few times. V usage is TRBV30 and J usage is TRBJ1-2; a weak D match, TRBD1 (5 bases). CDR3 length: 12 amino acids. V lost 5 bases and J lost 6, with 13 bases in between. The V gene's germline CDR1 is GTSNPN and CDR2 SVGIG (reference sequence). The CDR3 nucleotides read TGTGCCTGGGGGAGGGGTCAGAATGGCTACACCTTC. Translated: CAWGRGQNGYTF.

This chain connects TRBV11-2 to TRBJ1-3; D possibly corresponds to TRBD1 (6 bases). With 4 bases removed from V and 0 bases from J, the gap between germline ends came to 13 bases. CDR1 SGHAT and CDR2 FQNNGV come from the germline V gene. The CDR3 loop spans 16 amino acids. DNA of the CDR3: TGTGCCAGCAGCTCAAGACAGGCCAGCTCTGGAAACACCATATATTTT. Its translation: CASSSRQASSGNTIYF.

The V call is TRBV18, the J call TRBJ2-7, with 9 bases lining up with TRBD1. Germline CDR1 and CDR2: KGHSH and LQKENI. The CDR3 is 14 residues long. J lost 2 bases, V lost 2 bases, and 1 base had no gene match. The CDR3 protein is CASSPDRGTYEQYF. The CDR3 DNA is TGTGCCAGCTCACCAGACAGGGGGACCTACGAGCAGTACTTC.

This sequence joins TRBV6-6 and TRBJ2-7; TRBD1 might be the D (5 bases). The germline V gene encodes CDR1 MNHNY and CDR2 SVGAGI (reference sequence). CDR3 length: 14 residues. Trimming stripped 0 bases from V and 2 bases from J, with 8 bases between. The CDR3 is CASSYSDRPYEQYF. CDR3 sequence (DNA): TGTGCCAGCAGTTACTCTGACAGACCCTACGAGCAGTACTTC.

With regard to this clone: At one boundary the junction diverges from the germline segment, which might be a read error. V and J are TRBV7-9 and TRBJ1-2; D not certain. Germline V CDR1 and CDR2: SEHNR, FQNEAQ (reference sequence). CDR3 length: 15 residues. Written as DNA, the CDR3 is TGTTCCAGCAGCTTACTCAGCGGCGGGAACTATGGCTACACCTTC. It codes for CSSSLLSGGNYGYTF.

The V call is TRBV30, the J call TRBJ1-4; D possibly corresponds to TRBD1 (5 bases). The CDR3 has 14 amino acids. Germline CDR1 and CDR2: GTSNPN and SVGIG (reference sequence). With 3 bases removed from V and 7 bases from J, the gap between germline ends came to 15 bases. The CDR3 spells CAWSLGGSGEKLFF. The CDR3 DNA sequence: TGTGCCTGGAGCTTGGGGGGAAGTGGTGAAAAACTGTTTTTT.

The chain employs TRBV4-1 and TRBJ2-7; 9 bases line up with TRBD1. The CDR3 contains 18 residues. Germline assignment: CDR1 MGHRA and CDR2 YSYEKL. V was pared by 0 bases and J by 4 bases, with 13 bases of the junction left unmatched. The CDR3 nucleotides are TGCGCCAGCAGCCAAGATTATCCGGACAGGGGAGTGGGGTACGAGCAGTACTTC. It encodes CASSQDYPDRGVGYEQYF.

This clone was seen more than once but under ten times. The chain joins TRBV10-3 to TRBJ2-5; TRBD2 agrees at 7 bases. After removal of 10 bases from V and 2 bases from J, the junction contained 7 bases not matched to a gene. Germline V gene sequence: CDR1 ENHRY, CDR2 SYGVKD. This CDR3 contains 13 residues. CDR3: CATTRDYQETQYF. The CDR3 region has the DNA TGTGCCACCACTAGGGACTATCAAGAGACCCAGTACTTC.

To note about this clone: In the same sample, other DNA sequences code for this CDR3. The chain employs TRBV19 and TRBJ1-1; TRBD1 is a possible D gene (5 bases). The germline gives CDR1 LNHDA, CDR2 SQIVND (reference sequence). This CDR3 is 16 amino acids long. V gave up 1 base and J gave up 0 bases, with 12 bases separating them. The CDR3 nucleotides are TGTGCCAGTAGTATAGGGGCAGGGCTTTTGAACACTGAAGCTTTCTTT. Residues: CASSIGAGLLNTEAFF.

This chain uses TRBV28 with TRBJ2-1; 7 nucleotides line up with TRBD2. V trimming: 4 bases; J trimming: 2 bases; junction bases outside the gene matches: 11. There are 17 residues in the CDR3. Germline V gene lookup returns CDR1 MDHEN and CDR2 SYDVKM. DNA of the CDR3: TGTGCCAGCAGTTCCCTCCCCCTGCGGGGGACCTACAATGAGCAGTTCTTC. It codes for CASSSLPLRGTYNEQFF.

The gene calls are TRBV18 and TRBJ2-3, with D possibly TRBD1 on 6 matching bases. The CDR3 sequence is 14 residues long. Germline values: CDR1 KGHSH, CDR2 LQKENI. V was clipped by 6 bases and J by 0 bases, with 10 bases between them. CDR3 residues: CASSVGASTDTQYF. Written as DNA, the CDR3 is TGTGCCAGCTCGGTGGGGGCCAGCACAGATACGCAGTATTTT. The complete variable domain, with remaining parts taken from reference TRBV18 and TRBJ2-3, reads NAGVMQNPRHLVRRRGQEARLRCSPMKGHSHVYWYRQLPEEGLKFMVYLQKENIIDESGMPKERFSAEFPKEGPSILRIQQVVRGDSAAYFCASSVGASTDTQYFGPGTRLTVL.

The V gene is TRBV9, the J gene TRBJ2-3; the match to TRBD2 covers 8 bases. The germline V gene encodes CDR1 SGDLS and CDR2 YYNGEE. The CDR3 extends over 16 amino acids. The trim removed 4 bases at V and 1 base at J, leaving 8 bases unmatched. CDR3 amino acids: CASSRGGGYGTDTQYF. In nucleotides, the CDR3 is TGTGCCAGCAGCAGGGGCGGGGGGTATGGCACAGATACGCAGTATTTT.

The V call is TRBV2, the J call TRBJ2-5; D might be TRBD2 (6 bases). Germline CDR1 is SNHLY and CDR2 is FYNNEI. The CDR3 is 14 amino acids. The V end was cut by 6 bases, the J end by 7 bases, with 18 bases between. CDR3 nucleotide sequence: TGTGCCAGCAGAACCGGGACTGCTGAAGGGACCCAGTACTTC. Amino acids: CASRTGTAEGTQYF. Full variable domain (outside the CDR3, taken from reference TRBV2 and TRBJ2-5): EPEVTQTPSHQVTQMGQEVILRCVPISNHLYFYWYRQILGQKVEFLVSFYNNEISEKSEIFDDQFSVERPDGSNFTLKIRSTKLEDSAMYFCASRTGTAEGTQYFGPGTRLLVL.

This chain uses TRBV13 with TRBJ2-5, with D possibly being TRBD1 (6 bases). The DNA matches TRBJ2-7 better at its end, which makes the J call doubtful. The CDR3 extends over 15 amino acids. Germline CDR1 is PRHDT and CDR2 is FYEKMQ (reference sequence). CDR3 DNA: TGTGCCAGCAGTTCGAAGGTGGGGGCTGCCTACGAGCAGTACTTC. Translated: CASSSKVGAAYEQYF.

CDR3 coding DNA: TGTGCCAGCAGCCCGGGGACTAGCGGGGGCAAAGAGACCCAGTACTTC. Translating it yields CASSPGTSGGKETQYF. The genes are TRBV9 and TRBJ2-5; 14 bases match TRBD2. The CDR3 covers 16 residues. Germline CDR1 is SGDLS and CDR2 is YYNGEE. The trim removed 4 bases at V and 3 bases at J, leaving 5 bases unmatched.

The chain is built from TRBV28 and TRBJ1-5; 9 bases line up with TRBD1. CDR1 is MDHEN, CDR2 SYDVKM, per germline. V lost 5 bases and J lost 7; bases outside the gene matches: 12. The CDR3 is 16 residues long. The CDR3 loop reads CASSLSQGTGLQPQHF. In DNA, the CDR3 is TGTGCCAGCAGTCTCAGCCAAGGGACAGGGTTACAGCCCCAGCATTTT.

The DNA for the CDR3 is TGCGCCAGCCTGGGGGACAGGGGCAATCAGCCCCAGCATTTT. Translation gives CASLGDRGNQPQHF. This sequence joins TRBV10-1 and TRBJ1-5; 9 positions match TRBD1. CDR1 and CDR2 (germline): WNHNN, SYGVQD (reference sequence). J gave up 2 bases and V 8 bases, and 4 bases lay outside the gene matches. The CDR3 covers 14 residues.

The genes are TRBV2 and TRBJ2-1; D is perhaps TRBD1 (5 bases). Looked up from germline, CDR1 is SNHLY and CDR2 is FYNNEI. With 6 bases removed from V and 7 bases from J, the gap between germline ends came to 10 bases. The CDR3 has 12 amino acids. CDR3 sequence reads: CASRAQGNEQFF. The CDR3, as DNA: TGTGCCAGCAGAGCCCAGGGAAATGAGCAGTTCTTC.

The chain employs TRBV5-4 and TRBJ2-7, with D perhaps matching TRBD1 (6 bases). Germline values: CDR1 SGHNT, CDR2 YYREEE (reference sequence). Trimming removed 2 bases from V and 6 bases from J, with 9 bases in between. This CDR3 is 12 amino acids long. CDR3 in amino acids: CASSLDRSEQYF. CDR3 bases: TGTGCCAGCAGCTTAGACAGGAGCGAGCAGTACTTC.

This chain uses TRBV9 with TRBJ2-3; 13 positions agree with TRBD2. CDR3 size: 15 residues. Germline lookup yields CDR1 SGDLS and CDR2 YYNGEE. V lost 0 bases, J lost 6 bases, and 1 base stayed unmatched. Here the CDR3 DNA reads TGTGCCAGCAGCGTAGAGACTAGCGGGGGGGATACGCAGTATTTT. It codes for CASSVETSGGDTQYF.

The chain is built from TRBV6-1 and TRBJ1-1; D is unresolved. The V end lost 6 bases, the J end lost 1 base, and 12 bases lay between the germline ends. This CDR3 has 14 residues. Looked up from germline, CDR1 is MNHNS and CDR2 is SASEGT. Written as DNA, the CDR3 is TGTGCCAGCAGATTGATCCGGGAGAACACTGAAGCTTTCTTT. This encodes CASRLIRENTEAFF.

The chain links TRBV27 to TRBJ2-2; TRBD2 is a possible D gene (5 bases). V was clipped by 3 bases and J by 6 bases, with 11 bases between them. Per the germline V gene, CDR1 is MNHEY and CDR2 is SMNVEV (reference sequence). The CDR3 has 14 amino acids. The CDR3 spells CASSFLYGAGELFF. For the CDR3, the DNA is TGTGCCAGCAGTTTCCTCTACGGGGCCGGGGAGCTGTTTTTT.

This clone was seen just once. The CDR3 DNA reads TGCGCCAGCAGCCAAGATTGGACAGGTCTATATGGCTACACCTTC. It translates to CASSQDWTGLYGYTF. This chain uses TRBV4-1 with TRBJ1-2; 7 nucleotides align to TRBD1. CDR3 length: 15 residues. The ends lost 0 bases at V and 5 bases at J; junction bases unmatched: 6. The germline V gene has CDR1 MGHRA and CDR2 YSYEKL.

A word on this clone: At one end, the junction sequence differs from germline, possibly due to a read error. The rearrangement joins TRBV10-3 to TRBJ2-3; D might be TRBD2 (6 bases). This CDR3 is built from 15 residues. Germline V CDR1 and CDR2: ENHRY, SYGVKD. This CDR3 reads CAISGSLTSIDTQYF. As DNA, the CDR3 is TGTGCCATCAGTGGTAGCCTAACTAGCATAGATACGCAGTATTTT.

Only one count was recorded for this clone. V usage is TRBV14 and J usage is TRBJ2-7; D may be TRBD2 (5 bases). Per germline, CDR1 SGHDN and CDR2 FVKESK. The V end lost 4 bases, the J end lost 6 bases, and 16 bases lay between the germline ends. This CDR3 spans 14 amino acids. DNA for the CDR3: TGTGCCAGCAGCCGGCGGATCCTTAGCGCCGAGCAGTACTTC. Encoded protein: CASSRRILSAEQYF.

V and J are TRBV11-2 and TRBJ2-3; TRBD2 is a possible D gene (6 bases). The germline V gene encodes CDR1 SGHAT and CDR2 FQNNGV. Trimming removed 1 base at V and 6 bases at J, with 14 bases between. This CDR3 is 15 amino acids long. CDR3 DNA: TGTGCCAGCAGCTTAGTCGGGACTGGTTTGGATACGCAGTATTTT. It encodes CASSLVGTGLDTQYF.